This T cell receptor (beta chain) was captured by sequencing in a study of blood T cell repertoires in COVID-19 (dated by TCRdb to the early 2020s). Background on the whole study: Collaborator samples came from the United States, Italy and Spain and covered acute and convalescent phases of COVID-19. HLA class I and class II types, where available, came from metadata supplied by the sample provider rather than from assay-based typing. The material from the prospective study consisted of cDNA or gDNA derived from T cells, B-cell-depleted T cells, or PBMCs. The repertoires were made available in a free public database intended to serve as a resource for research on the immune response to SARS-CoV-2. Deeply sampled blood TCRbeta repertoires from subjects exposed to, actively infected with, or recovered from COVID-19 were included in the dataset. Sample metadata almost always included a de-identified subject ID, COVID-19 status, age in years and sex. Samples were obtained from the ongoing ImmuneRACE study (first 160 participants) and from some 1,300 subjects provided by 6 global collaborators. What the authors observed across the whole study: The amount of clinical and demographic metadata varied by source and participant and was provided uncurated.

Concerning this clone: This clone's antigen is unknown. The sample holds no much larger clone one base away, and base qualities are not on file.

The immunoSEQ Assay, a bias-controlled multiplex PCR, was used to amplify TCRbeta CDR3 regions from genomic DNA. In the paper's pipeline: Within the assay, amplification of reference gene primers was used to estimate how many nucleated cells each sample contained. To quantify the absolute abundance of each unique TCRbeta CDR3 rearrangement, sequence reads were collapsed and filtered. For each sample, productive Simpson clonality was calculated as the square root of Simpson's diversity index over productive rearrangements. The immuneACCESS repertoire file appears here via TCRdb, limited to in-frame rearrangements. These files lack a portion of the clones; in checked studies, under half of the deficit traces to unresolved V genes, and the cause of the others is not known. V, J and clone size are those of that table, while D and trimming were read from the DNA. The sample table holds some 190,000 clones, of which more than 85% were seen once. 1.1% of the sample is held by the ten biggest clonotypes.

Whole blood was collected in K2EDTA tubes by collaborating institutions according to the institutions' own protocols. For TCRbeta analysis, collaborators shipped samples as frozen whole blood, isolated PBMCs, or DNA extracted from either of those sample types. The germline V gene sets CDR1 to SNHLY and CDR2 to FYNNEI. The CDR3 holds 14 amino acids from the cysteine to the phenylalanine. Only the CDR3 region is kept as DNA, spanning 42 bases read in frame from base 1. V ends up 8 bases short and J 3 bases short, with an unmatched junction base count of 9. The rearranged segments are TRBV2 and TRBJ2-5; 7 central bases correspond to TRBD2. The sample comprised peripheral blood. This receptor was obtained from a man younger than 40 with acute or convalescent COVID-19. The CDR3 region: CASLQLAKKETQYF. The nucleotides read TGTGCCAGCCTCCAACTAGCGAAGAAAGAGACCCAGTACTTC.